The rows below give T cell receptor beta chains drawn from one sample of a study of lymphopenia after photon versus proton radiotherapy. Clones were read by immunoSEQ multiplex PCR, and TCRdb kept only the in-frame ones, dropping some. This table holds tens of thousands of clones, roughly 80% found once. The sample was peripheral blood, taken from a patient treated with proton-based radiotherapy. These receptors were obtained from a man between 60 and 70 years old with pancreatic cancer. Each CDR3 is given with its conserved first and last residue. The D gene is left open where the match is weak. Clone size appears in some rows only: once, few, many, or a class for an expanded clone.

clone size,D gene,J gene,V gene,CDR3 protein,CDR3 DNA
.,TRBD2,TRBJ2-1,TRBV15,CATSISGSSYNEQFF,TGTGCCACCAGCATAAGCGGGAGCTCCTACAATGAGCAGTTCTTC
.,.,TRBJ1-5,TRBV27,CAILPGQLSNQPQHF,TGTGCCATCCTACCAGGGCAACTTAGCAATCAGCCCCAGCATTTT
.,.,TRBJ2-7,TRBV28,CASSSQGMLPYEQYF,TGTGCCAGCAGCTCACAGGGAATGCTCCCCTACGAGCAGTACTTC
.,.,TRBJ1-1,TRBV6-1,CASSEMNTEAFF,TGTGCCAGCAGTGAAATGAACACTGAAGCTTTCTTT
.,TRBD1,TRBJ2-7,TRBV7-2,CASSLVQGRYEQYF,TGTGCCAGCAGCTTAGTACAGGGGCGCTACGAGCAGTACTTC
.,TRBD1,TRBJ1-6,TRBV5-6,CASSWGQGAANSPLHF,TGTGCCAGCAGCTGGGGACAGGGGGCGGCGAATTCACCCCTCCACTTT
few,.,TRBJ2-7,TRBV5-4,CASSSEGRLAEQYF,TGTGCCAGCAGCTCGGAGGGCCGTTTAGCCGAGCAGTACTTC
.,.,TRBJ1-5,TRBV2,CASSWSRVDQPQHF,TGTGCCAGCAGTTGGAGCAGGGTCGATCAGCCCCAGCATTTT
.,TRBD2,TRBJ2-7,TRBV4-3,CASSQAATSGRKHEQYF,TGCGCCAGCAGCCAGGCAGCGACTAGCGGGAGAAAACACGAGCAGTACTTC
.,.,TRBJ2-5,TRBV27,CASTDYQETQYF,TGTGCCAGCACGGACTACCAAGAGACCCAGTACTTC
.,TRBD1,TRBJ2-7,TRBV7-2,CASSQRRGTGEEYEQYF,TGTGCCAGCAGCCAAAGGCGGGGGACAGGGGAGGAATACGAGCAGTACTTC
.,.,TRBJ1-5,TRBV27,CASRGSREINQPQHF,TGTGCCAGCAGGGGATCCAGGGAAATCAATCAGCCCCAGCATTTT
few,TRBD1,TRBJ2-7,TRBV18,CASSPGTGGTSEQYF,TGTGCCAGCTCACCCGGGACAGGGGGGACAAGCGAGCAGTACTTC
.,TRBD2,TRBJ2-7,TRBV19,CASSLAGTSYEQYF,TGTGCCAGTAGCCTAGCGGGCACATCCTACGAGCAGTACTTC
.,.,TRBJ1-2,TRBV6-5,CASSLDGIDGYTF,TGTGCCAGCAGTTTAGACGGGATAGATGGCTACACCTTC